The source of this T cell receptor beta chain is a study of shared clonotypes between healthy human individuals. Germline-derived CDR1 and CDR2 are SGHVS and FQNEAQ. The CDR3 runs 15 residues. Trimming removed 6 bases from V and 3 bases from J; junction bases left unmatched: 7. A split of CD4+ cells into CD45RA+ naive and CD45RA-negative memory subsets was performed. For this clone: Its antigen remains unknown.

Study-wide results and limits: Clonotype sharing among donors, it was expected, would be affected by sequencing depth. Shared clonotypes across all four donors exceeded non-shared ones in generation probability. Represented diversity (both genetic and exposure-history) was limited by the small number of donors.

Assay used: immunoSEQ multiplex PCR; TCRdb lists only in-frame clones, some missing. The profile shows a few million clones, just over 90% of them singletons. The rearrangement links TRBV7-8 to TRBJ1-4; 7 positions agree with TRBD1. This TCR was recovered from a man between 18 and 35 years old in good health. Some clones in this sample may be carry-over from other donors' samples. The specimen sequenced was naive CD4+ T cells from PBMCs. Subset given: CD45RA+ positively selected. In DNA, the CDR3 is TGTGCCAGCAGTGCCAGCGGGACAGCTAATGAAAAACTGTTTTTT. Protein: CASSASGTANEKLFF. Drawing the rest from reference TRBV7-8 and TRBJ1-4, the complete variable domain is GAGVSQSPRYKVAKRGQDVALRCDPISGHVSLFWYQQALGQGPEFLTYFQNEAQLDKSGLPSDRFFAERPEGSVSTLKIQRTQQEDSAVYLCASSASGTANEKLFFGSGTQLSVL.